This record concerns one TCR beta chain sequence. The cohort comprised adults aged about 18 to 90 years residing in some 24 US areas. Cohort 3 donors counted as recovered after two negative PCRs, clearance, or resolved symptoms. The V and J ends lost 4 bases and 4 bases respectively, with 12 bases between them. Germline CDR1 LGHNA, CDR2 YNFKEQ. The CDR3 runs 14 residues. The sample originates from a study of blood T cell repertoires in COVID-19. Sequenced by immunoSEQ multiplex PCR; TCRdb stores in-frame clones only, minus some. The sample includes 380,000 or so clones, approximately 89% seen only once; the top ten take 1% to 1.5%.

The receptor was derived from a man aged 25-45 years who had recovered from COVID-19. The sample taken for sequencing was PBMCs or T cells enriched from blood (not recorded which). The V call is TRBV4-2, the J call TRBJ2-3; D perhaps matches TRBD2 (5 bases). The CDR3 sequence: CASSPGFGPDTQYF. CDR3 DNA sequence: TGTGCCAGCAGCCCGGGGTTTGGTCCAGATACGCAGTATTTT.